What follows are 27 T cell receptor beta chains derived from one specimen sequenced in a study of blood T cell repertoires in COVID-19. Method: immunoSEQ multiplex PCR; TCRdb's copy keeps in-frame clones and lacks some. The sample has tens of thousands of clones; 91% are singletons. Sequenced material: peripheral blood. The receptors derive from a human donor with active COVID-19. The donor label of this sample is uncertain.

This chain connects TRBV18 to TRBJ2-5; D is perhaps TRBD1 (6 bases). Looked up from germline, CDR1 is KGHSH and CDR2 is LQKENI. The CDR3 is 16 residues long. With 3 bases removed from V and 1 base from J, the gap between germline ends came to 15 bases. The CDR3 nucleotides read TGTGCCAGCTCACCGGCCGGCAGGGGCTTCCAAGAGACCCAGTACTTC. This gives the protein CASSPAGRGFQETQYF.

This clone is large by share. The chain combines TRBV19 with TRBJ2-7; D possibly corresponds to TRBD2 (6 bases). CDR3 length: 13 residues. Trimming removed 5 bases from V and 4 bases from J, with 12 bases in between. Germline CDR1 LNHDA, CDR2 SQIVND (reference sequence). In DNA, the CDR3 is TGTGCCAGTAGTCCGACTAGGTATTACGAGCAGTACTTC. Its protein product is CASSPTRYYEQYF.

The V and J genes are TRBV27 and TRBJ2-1, with 10 bases matching TRBD2. Germline V gene lookup returns CDR1 MNHEY and CDR2 SMNVEV (reference sequence). The CDR3 is 15 residues long. V shed 4 bases, J shed 8 bases, and the junction held 8 bases outside the gene matches. CDR3 coding DNA: TGTGCCAGCAGTTCAGGGGCTAGCGGGAGCCATGAGCAGTTCTTC. Translated, it gives CASSSGASGSHEQFF.

CDR3 region: CASSPRGHEQYF. DNA of the CDR3: TGTGCCAGCAGCCCCAGGGGTCACGAGCAGTACTTC. V and J are TRBV7-8 and TRBJ2-7; a possible D gene is TRBD1 (6 bases). The CDR3 runs to 12 residues. Trimming left V 5 bases short and J 5 bases short, with 10 bases between. Germline CDR1 is SGHVS and CDR2 is FQNEAQ.

In the case of this clone: The identical CDR3 is also encoded by other nucleotide sequences in the sample. The rearrangement joins TRBV15 to TRBJ2-7; TRBD1 matches 7 bases. CDR3 length: 13 amino acids. From germline, CDR1 is LNHNV and CDR2 YYDKDF (reference sequence). Trimming cost V 2 bases and J 2 bases; bases outside gene matches: 0. CDR3 DNA sequence: TGTGCCACCAGCAGACAGGGGGCCTACGAGCAGTACTTC. This encodes CATSRQGAYEQYF.

CDR3 in DNA: TGTGCCAGCAGTTCGCAGACTAGCGGGAGGAGGGGGTACAATGAGCAGTTCTTC. Translating it yields CASSSQTSGRRGYNEQFF. This chain uses TRBV28 with TRBJ2-1, with 13 positions matching TRBD2. Germline assignment: CDR1 MDHEN and CDR2 SYDVKM. This CDR3 spans 18 amino acids. The V gene end was trimmed by 4 bases and the J gene end by 4 bases; junction bases not matched to a gene: 10.

The rearrangement joins TRBV6-5 to TRBJ1-1; D possibly corresponds to TRBD1 (6 bases). Trimming left V 4 bases short and J 7 bases short, with 16 bases between. The CDR3 contains 14 residues. CDR1 and CDR2 from the germline V gene are MNHEY and SVGAGI. CDR3 nucleotides: TGTGCCAGCAGTTTCCAACCGACAGGCAGTGAAGCTTTCTTT. Its translation: CASSFQPTGSEAFF.

This clone was counted between two and nine times. The chain combines TRBV27 with TRBJ2-7, with TRBD1 matching 8 bases. Germline CDR1 MNHEY, CDR2 SMNVEV (reference sequence). Trimming took 5 bases from V and 5 from J; bases not matched to a gene: 8. This CDR3 has 14 residues. As DNA, the CDR3 is TGTGCCAGCAGTATAAGGACAGGGTTTCACGAGCAGTACTTC. Protein product: CASSIRTGFHEQYF.

This chain connects TRBV28 to TRBJ1-1; 9 positions agree with TRBD1. The V and J ends lost 6 bases and 5 bases, in that order; junction bases with no gene match: 7. Germline CDR1 reads MDHEN; CDR2 reads SYDVKM. The CDR3 sequence is 14 residues long. The CDR3 bases are TGTGCCAGCAGCCTGACAGGGGGATGGACTGAAGCTTTCTTT. This encodes CASSLTGGWTEAFF.

The genes are TRBV7-9 and TRBJ2-3; D is ambiguous. The ends were cut back, 4 bases at V and 4 bases at J, with 9 bases in the middle. The CDR3 runs 13 residues. Looked up from germline, CDR1 is SEHNR and CDR2 is FQNEAQ (reference sequence). The CDR3 protein is CASSSLSSDTQYF. CDR3 bases: TGTGCCAGCAGCTCCCTAAGCTCAGATACGCAGTATTTT.

The chain is built from TRBV2 and TRBJ2-1; 10 positions match TRBD2. V gave up 4 bases and J gave up 6 bases; unmatched junction bases: 6. This CDR3 spans 15 amino acids. The germline gives CDR1 SNHLY, CDR2 FYNNEI. The CDR3 nucleotides read TGTGCCAGCAGTGGTCTAGCGGGAGTCGGCAATGAGCAGTTCTTC. It specifies CASSGLAGVGNEQFF.

This sequence joins TRBV5-4 and TRBJ2-1; 10 bases are shared with TRBD2. V lost 0 bases, J lost 0 bases, and 9 bases stayed unmatched. This CDR3 spans 19 amino acids. The germline gives CDR1 SGHNT, CDR2 YYREEE (reference sequence). The CDR3 sequence: CASSLGGLAGVSSYNEQFF. CDR3 bases: TGTGCCAGCAGCTTGGGGGGGCTAGCGGGGGTTAGCTCCTACAATGAGCAGTTCTTC.

The rearrangement joins TRBV5-4 to TRBJ1-5; 9 bases are shared with TRBD1. The V and J ends lost 4 bases and 4 bases, in that order; junction bases with no gene match: 15. The germline V gene has CDR1 SGHNT and CDR2 YYREEE (reference sequence). The CDR3 totals 18 residues. CDR3: CASSRDRENTLRNQPQHF. The CDR3 nucleotides read TGTGCCAGCAGCCGGGACAGGGAAAACACCCTGCGAAATCAGCCCCAGCATTTT.

The chain combines TRBV7-2 with TRBJ1-1; no clear D. The germline V gene encodes CDR1 SGHTA and CDR2 FQGNSA. The V gene lost 7 bases and the J gene lost 3 bases, with 15 bases spanning the gap. The CDR3 runs 14 residues. The CDR3 nucleotides read TGTGCCAGCATTAGAGAGATTCGGGACACTGAAGCTTTCTTT. Its protein product is CASIREIRDTEAFF. Full variable domain (rest looked up from reference TRBV7-2 and TRBJ1-1): GAGVSQSPSNKVTEKGKDVELRCDPISGHTALYWYRQSLGQGLEFLIYFQGNSAPDKSGLPSDRFSAERTGGSVSTLTIQRTQQEDSAVYLCASIREIRDTEAFFGQGTRLTVV.

The chain recombines TRBV4-1 with TRBJ2-5, with D unresolved. The CDR3 is made up of 14 amino acids. CDR1 and CDR2 from the germline V gene are MGHRA and YSYEKL. V was pared by 1 base and J by 5 bases, with 11 bases between. Here the CDR3 reads CASSQAPGEETQYF. As DNA, the CDR3 is TGCGCCAGCAGCCAAGCCCCGGGTGAGGAGACCCAGTACTTC.

This clone was seen a single time. This CDR3 is also generated by other DNA sequences in the sample. J is TRBJ2-1 and V is TRBV24-1; 15 nucleotides line up with TRBD2. CDR1 is KGHDR, CDR2 SFDVKD, per germline. This CDR3 has 19 residues. The V and J ends lost 4 bases and 1 base, in that order; junction bases with no gene match: 7. In DNA form, the CDR3 reads TGTGCCACCAGTGACCCTGGACTAGCGGGAGGGGGGTCCTACAATGAGCAGTTCTTC. Translated: CATSDPGLAGGGSYNEQFF.

The chain couples TRBV30 to TRBJ1-5; D gene unclear. Germline V gives CDR1 GTSNPN, CDR2 SVGIG (reference sequence). V was trimmed by 2 bases and J by 2 bases, leaving 4 bases between them. The CDR3 covers 12 residues. CDR3 sequence: CAWSSGNQPQHF. The DNA for the CDR3 is TGTGCCTGGAGTTCAGGCAATCAGCCCCAGCATTTT.

The CDR3 here is CASSLWQGFTGELFF. The DNA for the CDR3 is TGTGCCAGCAGTTTATGGCAGGGGTTCACCGGGGAGCTGTTTTTT. The V and J genes are TRBV27 and TRBJ2-2; D possibly corresponds to TRBD1 (6 bases). The CDR3 extends over 15 amino acids. Germline V gene sequence: CDR1 MNHEY, CDR2 SMNVEV (reference sequence). Trimming shortened V by 1 base and J by 4 bases, and 10 bases separated the two germline ends.

The chain couples TRBV7-7 to TRBJ2-3; 7 bases line up with TRBD2. The CDR3 consists of 15 residues. V gave up 5 bases and J gave up 6 bases; unmatched junction bases: 11. Per the germline V gene, CDR1 is SSHAT and CDR2 is FNYEAQ (reference sequence). CDR3 protein: CASSRGLGPRDTQYF. The CDR3 nucleotides are TGTGCCAGCAGCCGTGGACTAGGTCCGAGGGATACGCAGTATTTT. The full variable domain, with the rest looked up from reference TRBV7-7 and TRBJ2-3, is GAGVSQSPRYKVTKRGQDVTLRCDPISSHATLYWYQQALGQGPEFLTYFNYEAQPDKSGLPSDRFSAERPEGSISTLTIQRTEQRDSAMYRCASSRGLGPRDTQYFGPGTRLTVL.

Only one count was recorded for this clone. The rearrangement joins TRBV4-3 to TRBJ2-3; 9 bases are a match to TRBD2. The germline CDR1 and CDR2 sequences are LGHNA and YSLEER. Trimming at V came to 3 bases and at J to 4 bases, leaving 5 bases not matched to a gene. The CDR3 spans 15 residues. CDR3 coding DNA: TGCGCCAGCAGCCATGGTAGCGGGAGTTCAGATACGCAGTATTTT. It yields the protein CASSHGSGSSDTQYF.

This CDR3 is CASSADGVGEQYF. CDR3 sequence (DNA): TGTGCCAGCAGTGCGGACGGGGTTGGCGAGCAGTACTTC. The V gene is TRBV28, the J gene TRBJ2-7, with D maybe TRBD2 (5 bases). Germline V CDR1 and CDR2: MDHEN, SYDVKM. The CDR3 consists of 13 residues. Deletions cut 5 bases from V and 6 bases from J, with 14 bases between.

J is TRBJ1-2 and V is TRBV18, with TRBD1 as a possible D gene (5 bases). This CDR3 has 11 amino acids. Germline V CDR1 and CDR2: KGHSH, LQKENI. Trimming left V 2 bases short and J 10 bases short, with 8 bases between. CDR3 sequence: CASSPEGVYTF. In DNA, the CDR3 is TGTGCCAGCTCACCAGAAGGGGTCTACACCTTC. The variable domain in full, with the rest retrieved from reference TRBV18 and TRBJ1-2, is NAGVMQNPRHLVRRRGQEARLRCSPMKGHSHVYWYRQLPEEGLKFMVYLQKENIIDESGMPKERFSAEFPKEGPSILRIQQVVRGDSAAYFCASSPEGVYTFGSGTRLTVV.

The rearrangement uses TRBV12-3 or TRBV12-4 and TRBJ2-4, with D tentatively TRBD2 (5 bases). CDR3 length: 13 residues. The V gene lost 8 bases and the J gene lost 0 bases, with 8 bases spanning the gap. The CDR3 bases are TGTGCCAGCCTCCGGGGAGCCAAAAACATTCAGTACTTC. Amino acids: CASLRGAKNIQYF.

The chain links TRBV7-8 to TRBJ1-1, with D perhaps matching TRBD1 (6 bases). CDR3 length: 15 amino acids. The V and J ends lost 0 bases and 1 base respectively, with 9 bases between them. In germline, CDR1 is SGHVS, CDR2 FQNEAQ. The CDR3 DNA reads TGTGCCAGCAGCTTAGCGGACAGCCAGAACACTGAAGCTTTCTTT. Encoded protein: CASSLADSQNTEAFF. Based on the CDR3 plus reference TRBV7-8 and TRBJ1-1, the full variable domain is GAGVSQSPRYKVAKRGQDVALRCDPISGHVSLFWYQQALGQGPEFLTYFQNEAQLDKSGLPSDRFFAERPEGSVSTLKIQRTQQEDSAVYLCASSLADSQNTEAFFGQGTRLTVV.

The chain joins TRBV6-4 to TRBJ1-5; D not certain. The V gene's germline CDR1 is MRHNA and CDR2 SNTAGT. With 3 bases removed from V and 0 bases from J, the gap between germline ends came to 6 bases. The CDR3 consists of 14 residues. CDR3 amino acids: CASSEAPSNQPQHF. CDR3 coding DNA: TGTGCCAGCAGTGAGGCACCTAGCAATCAGCCCCAGCATTTT.

This chain uses TRBV13 with TRBJ2-3, with D possibly TRBD2 on 6 matching bases. The length of the CDR3 is 15 residues. CDR1 PRHDT and CDR2 FYEKMQ come from the germline V gene (reference sequence). Trimming removed 2 bases at V and 6 bases at J, with 15 bases between. The CDR3 sequence is CASSLTEGGTDTQYF. The CDR3 nucleotides are TGTGCCAGCAGCTTAACAGAGGGAGGAACGGATACGCAGTATTTT.

The gene calls are TRBV21-1 and TRBJ2-5; no check of the table's D call, TRBD2, against the DNA was made. TRBV21-1 is noted as a pseudogene. The CDR3 is 16 residues long. CDR3 region: CASSKALAGGGETQYF. The CDR3 nucleotides read TGTGCCAGCAGCAAAGCCCTAGCGGGAGGAGGGGAGACCCAGTACTTC.